The present T cell receptor beta chain was sequenced within a study of T cell responses to AZD1222 COVID-19 vaccine. Study results and caveats: The study reported that nearly half of spike-specific TCRs target unmutated variant regions. Clonal diversity was possibly underestimated; the donors were predominantly white British and more often female.

As for this clone: The antigen is unknown.

Libraries were prepared by immunoSEQ multiplex PCR; TCRdb keeps only in-frame clonotypes and omits some of them. Of some 150,000 clones listed, roughly nine tenths are singletons. The sample was peripheral blood, taken after recovery from COVID-19. This sequence was found in an adult who had recovered from COVID-19.

CDR3 bases: TGTGCCAGTACGGCTTCGGGGGGGAACACCGGGGAGCTGTTTTTT. Translated: CASTASGGNTGELFF. The chain employs TRBV6-6 and TRBJ2-2, with 7 nucleotides matching TRBD2. The CDR3 sequence is 15 residues long. V lost 9 bases, J lost 1 base, and 8 bases stayed unmatched. Germline V CDR1 and CDR2: MNHNY, SVGAGI (reference sequence).